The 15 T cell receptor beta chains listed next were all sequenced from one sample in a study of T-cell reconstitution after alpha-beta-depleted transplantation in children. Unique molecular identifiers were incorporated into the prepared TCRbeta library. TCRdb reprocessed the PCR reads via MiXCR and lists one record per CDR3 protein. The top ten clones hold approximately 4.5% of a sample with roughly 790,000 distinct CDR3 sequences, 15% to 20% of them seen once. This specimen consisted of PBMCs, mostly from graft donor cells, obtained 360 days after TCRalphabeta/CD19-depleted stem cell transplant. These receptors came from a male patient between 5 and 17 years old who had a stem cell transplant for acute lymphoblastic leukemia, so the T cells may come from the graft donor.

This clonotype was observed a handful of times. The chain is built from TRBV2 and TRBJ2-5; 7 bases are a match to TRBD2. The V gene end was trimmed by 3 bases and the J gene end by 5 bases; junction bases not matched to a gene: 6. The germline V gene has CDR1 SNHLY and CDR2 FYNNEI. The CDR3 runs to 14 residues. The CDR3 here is CASSDRLAAETQYF. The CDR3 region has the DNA TGTGCCAGCAGTGACCGGCTAGCGGCGGAGACCCAGTACTTC.

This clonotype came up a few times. The CDR3 spells CSVGGTSYEQFF. The CDR3 nucleotides read TGCAGCGTGGGGGGGACTAGCTATGAGCAGTTCTTC. This sequence joins TRBV29-1 and TRBJ2-1; TRBD2 aligns across 9 bases. This CDR3 spans 12 amino acids. J was trimmed by 8 bases and V by 6 bases; bases with no gene match: 5. Germline V gives CDR1 SQVTM, CDR2 ANQGSEA.

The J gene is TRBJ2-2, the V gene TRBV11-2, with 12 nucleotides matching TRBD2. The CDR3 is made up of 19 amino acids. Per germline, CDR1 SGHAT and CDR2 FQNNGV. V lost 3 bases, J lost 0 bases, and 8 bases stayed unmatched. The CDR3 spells CASSLIPTSGRSNTGELFF. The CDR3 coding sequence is TGTGCCAGCAGCTTGATCCCGACTAGCGGGAGATCGAACACCGGGGAGCTGTTTTTT.

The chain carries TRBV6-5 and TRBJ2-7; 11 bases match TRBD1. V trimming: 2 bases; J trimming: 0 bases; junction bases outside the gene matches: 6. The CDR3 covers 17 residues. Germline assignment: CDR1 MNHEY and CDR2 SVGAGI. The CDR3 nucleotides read TGTGCCAGCAGTTACACCTGGACAGGGGGCGCCTCCTACGAGCAGTACTTC. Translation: CASSYTWTGGASYEQYF.

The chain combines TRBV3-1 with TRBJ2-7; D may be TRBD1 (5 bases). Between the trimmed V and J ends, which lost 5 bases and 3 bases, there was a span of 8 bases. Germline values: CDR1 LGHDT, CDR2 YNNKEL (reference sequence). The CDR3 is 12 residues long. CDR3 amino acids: CASSARDYEQYF. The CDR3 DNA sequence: TGTGCCAGCAGCGCCAGGGACTACGAGCAGTACTTC.

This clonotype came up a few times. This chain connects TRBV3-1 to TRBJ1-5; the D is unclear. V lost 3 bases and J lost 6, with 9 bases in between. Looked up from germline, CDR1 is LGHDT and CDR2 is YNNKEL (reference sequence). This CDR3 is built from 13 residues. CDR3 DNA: TGTGCCAGCAGCCAGGGGTCGGGTCAGCCCCAGCATTTT. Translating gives CASSQGSGQPQHF.

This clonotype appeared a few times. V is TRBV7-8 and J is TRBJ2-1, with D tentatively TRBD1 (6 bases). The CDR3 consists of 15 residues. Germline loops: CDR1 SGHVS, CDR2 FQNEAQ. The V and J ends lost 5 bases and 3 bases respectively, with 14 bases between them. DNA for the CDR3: TGTGCCAGCAGCCCCAGGACAGCTAGCTACAATGAGCAGTTCTTC. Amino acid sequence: CASSPRTASYNEQFF. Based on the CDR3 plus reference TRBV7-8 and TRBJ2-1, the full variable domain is GAGVSQSPRYKVAKRGQDVALRCDPISGHVSLFWYQQALGQGPEFLTYFQNEAQLDKSGLPSDRFFAERPEGSVSTLKIQRTQQEDSAVYLCASSPRTASYNEQFFGPGTRLTVL.

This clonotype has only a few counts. The CDR3 DNA follows: TGTGCCAGCAGTTACGTTGTCTACGAGCAGTACTTC. This sequence encodes CASSYVVYEQYF. The chain is built from TRBV6-2 or TRBV6-3 and TRBJ2-7; D is unclear. Deletions cut 2 bases from V and 3 bases from J, with 5 bases between. This CDR3 has 12 residues. Germline V gene sequence: CDR1 MNHEY, CDR2 SVGEGT.

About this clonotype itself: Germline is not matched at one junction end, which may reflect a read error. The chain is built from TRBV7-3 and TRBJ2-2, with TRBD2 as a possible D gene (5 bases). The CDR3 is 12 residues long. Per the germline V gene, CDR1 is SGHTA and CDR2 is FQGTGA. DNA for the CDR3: TGTGCCAGCAGCTCCGATACCGGGAAGCTGTTTTTT. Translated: CASSSDTGKLFF.

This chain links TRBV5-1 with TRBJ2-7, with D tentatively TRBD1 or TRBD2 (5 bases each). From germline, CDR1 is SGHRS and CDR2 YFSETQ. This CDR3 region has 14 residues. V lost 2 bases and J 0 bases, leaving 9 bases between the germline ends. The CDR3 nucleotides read TGCGCCAGCAGCTTCGGGACGCACTCCTACGAGCAGTACTTC. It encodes CASSFGTHSYEQYF.

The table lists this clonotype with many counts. CDR3 bases: TGTGCCAGCAGCCGCCGGACTAGCGGGCGTAGCACAGATACGCAGTATTTT. Its translation is CASSRRTSGRSTDTQYF. The chain is built from TRBV7-2 and TRBJ2-3; 11 nucleotides line up with TRBD2. Unmatched junction bases numbered 7, after V lost 5 bases and J lost 0 bases. Per the germline V gene, CDR1 is SGHTA and CDR2 is FQGNSA. The CDR3 consists of 17 residues.

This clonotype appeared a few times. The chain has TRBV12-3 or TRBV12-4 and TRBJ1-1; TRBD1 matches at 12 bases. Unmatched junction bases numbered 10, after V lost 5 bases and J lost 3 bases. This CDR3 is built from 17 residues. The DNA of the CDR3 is TGTGCCAGCAGTCCCTCCGGGACAGGGGGCGTATACACTGAAGCTTTCTTT. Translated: CASSPSGTGGVYTEAFF.

Written as DNA, the CDR3 is TGTGCCAGCAGCGTAGGAGCCGGGGTCAATGAGCAGTTCTTC. This sequence encodes CASSVGAGVNEQFF. The J gene is TRBJ2-1, the V gene TRBV9; possibly TRBD2 for D (5 bases). Per germline, CDR1 SGDLS and CDR2 YYNGEE. V gave up 0 bases and J gave up 6 bases, with 10 bases separating them. The CDR3 runs to 14 residues.

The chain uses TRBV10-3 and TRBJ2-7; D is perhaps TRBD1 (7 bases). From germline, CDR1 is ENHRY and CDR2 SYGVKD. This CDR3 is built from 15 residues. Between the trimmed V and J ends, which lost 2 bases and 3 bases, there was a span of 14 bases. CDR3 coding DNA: TGTGCCATCAGTGAGGGGGGGACAGAGATCTACGAGCAGTACTTC. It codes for CAISEGGTEIYEQYF.

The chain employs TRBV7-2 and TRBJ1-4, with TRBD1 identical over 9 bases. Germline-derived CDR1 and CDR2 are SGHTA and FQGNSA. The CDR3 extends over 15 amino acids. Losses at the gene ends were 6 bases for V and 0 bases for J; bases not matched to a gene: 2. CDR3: CASRGQGTTNEKLFF. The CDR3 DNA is TGTGCCAGCAGGGGACAGGGAACAACTAATGAAAAACTGTTTTTT.